This section outlines one T cell receptor (beta chain) sequence together with its context. What it binds is not known. This sample is part of a study of radiotherapy plus CTLA-4 blockade in lung cancer. J lost 5 bases, V lost 4 bases, and 15 bases had no gene match. Germline V gene sequence: CDR1 SGDLS, CDR2 YYNGEE. The CDR3 spans 16 residues. TCRdb's copy holds only in-frame clones and misses some; the assay was immunoSEQ multiplex PCR. The sample records about 62,000 clones, around 76% being singletons. Whole-study results and caveats: Among reported predictors of response, early blood T cell clone dynamics with interferon-beta performed best. Blood saw expansion of tumor-derived TCR clones after radiotherapy plus ipilimumab.

With ipilimumab providing CTLA-4 blockade, focal radiation was administered to patients who had chemo-refractory metastatic non-small-cell lung cancer. The TCR originated in a human donor with non-small cell lung cancer who had a complete response to radiotherapy plus ipilimumab. The chain couples TRBV9 to TRBJ2-7; 7 bases map to TRBD2. This sample comprised peripheral blood, obtained from a patient treated with radiotherapy plus ipilimumab. CDR3 sequence: CASSPRLAGVFNEQYF. The CDR3 nucleotides are TGTGCCAGCAGCCCGCGACTAGCCGGAGTGTTCAACGAGCAGTACTTC.